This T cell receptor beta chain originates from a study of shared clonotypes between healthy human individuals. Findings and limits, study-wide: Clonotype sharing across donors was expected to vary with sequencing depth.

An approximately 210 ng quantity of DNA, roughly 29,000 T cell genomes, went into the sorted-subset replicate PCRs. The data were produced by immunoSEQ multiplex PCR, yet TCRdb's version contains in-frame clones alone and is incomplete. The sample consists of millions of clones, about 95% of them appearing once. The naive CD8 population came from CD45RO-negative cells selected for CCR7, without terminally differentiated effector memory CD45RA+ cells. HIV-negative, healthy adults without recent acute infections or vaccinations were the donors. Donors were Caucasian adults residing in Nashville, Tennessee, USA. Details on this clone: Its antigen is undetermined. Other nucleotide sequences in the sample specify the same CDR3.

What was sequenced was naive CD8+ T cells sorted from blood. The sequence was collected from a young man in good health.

CDR3 in DNA: TGCAGCGTTGAAGAGGGGCAGCGGAGCACAGATACGCAGTATTTT. It specifies CSVEEGQRSTDTQYF. The chain is built from TRBV29-1 and TRBJ2-3, with D possibly being TRBD1 or TRBD2 (5 bases each). This CDR3 has 15 residues. V lost 0 bases and J 0 bases, leaving 10 bases between the germline ends. From germline, CDR1 is SQVTM and CDR2 ANQGSEA.